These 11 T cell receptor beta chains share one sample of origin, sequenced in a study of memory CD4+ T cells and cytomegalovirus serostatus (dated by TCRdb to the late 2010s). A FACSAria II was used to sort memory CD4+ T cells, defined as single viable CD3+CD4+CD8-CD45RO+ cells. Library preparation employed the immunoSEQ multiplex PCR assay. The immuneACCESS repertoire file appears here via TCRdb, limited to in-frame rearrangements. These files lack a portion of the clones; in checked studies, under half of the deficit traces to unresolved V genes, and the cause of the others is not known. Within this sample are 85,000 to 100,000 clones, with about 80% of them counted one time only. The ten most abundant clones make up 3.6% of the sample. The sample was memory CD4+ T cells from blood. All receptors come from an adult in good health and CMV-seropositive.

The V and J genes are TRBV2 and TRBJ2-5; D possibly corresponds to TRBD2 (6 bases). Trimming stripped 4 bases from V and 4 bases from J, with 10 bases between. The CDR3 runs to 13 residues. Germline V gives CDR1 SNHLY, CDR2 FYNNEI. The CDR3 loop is CASSAEGIETQYF. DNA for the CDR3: TGTGCCAGCAGTGCGGAGGGGATAGAGACCCAGTACTTC.

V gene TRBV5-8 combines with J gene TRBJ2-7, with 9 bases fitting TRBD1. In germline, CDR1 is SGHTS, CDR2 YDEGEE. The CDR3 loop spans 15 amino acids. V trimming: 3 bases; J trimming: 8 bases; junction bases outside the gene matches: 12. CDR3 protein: CASSWGGQGKTKQYF. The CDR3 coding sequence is TGTGCCAGCAGCTGGGGGGGACAGGGAAAGACGAAGCAGTACTTC.

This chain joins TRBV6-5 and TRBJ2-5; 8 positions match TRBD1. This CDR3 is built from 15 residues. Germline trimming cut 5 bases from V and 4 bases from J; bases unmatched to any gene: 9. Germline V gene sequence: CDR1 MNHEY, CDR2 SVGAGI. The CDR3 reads CASSPRTGRIETQYF. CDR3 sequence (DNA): TGTGCCAGCAGTCCACGGACAGGGAGGATAGAGACCCAGTACTTC.

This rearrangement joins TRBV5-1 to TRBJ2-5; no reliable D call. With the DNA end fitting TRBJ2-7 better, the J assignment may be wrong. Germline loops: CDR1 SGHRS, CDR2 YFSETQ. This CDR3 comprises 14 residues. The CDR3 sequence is CASTPGGSSYEQYF. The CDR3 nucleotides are TGCGCCAGCACCCCGGGCGGCAGCTCCTACGAGCAGTACTTC.

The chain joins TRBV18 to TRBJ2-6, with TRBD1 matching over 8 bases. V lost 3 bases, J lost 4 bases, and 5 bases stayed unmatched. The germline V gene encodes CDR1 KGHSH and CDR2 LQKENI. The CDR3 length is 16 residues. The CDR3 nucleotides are TGTGCCAGCTCACCTCGGACAGGGATCGGGGCCAACGTCCTGACTTTC. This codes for CASSPRTGIGANVLTF.

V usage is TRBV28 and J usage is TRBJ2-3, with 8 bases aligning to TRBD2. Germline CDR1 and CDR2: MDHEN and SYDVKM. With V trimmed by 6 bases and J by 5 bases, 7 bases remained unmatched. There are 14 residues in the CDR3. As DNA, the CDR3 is TGTGCCAGCAGGTCGAGCGGGAGAAGAGATACGCAGTATTTT. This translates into CASRSSGRRDTQYF.

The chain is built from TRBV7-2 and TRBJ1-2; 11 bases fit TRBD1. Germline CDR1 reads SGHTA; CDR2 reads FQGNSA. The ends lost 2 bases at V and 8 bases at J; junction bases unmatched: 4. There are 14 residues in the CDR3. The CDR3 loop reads CASSLRDRGRGYTF. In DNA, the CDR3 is TGTGCCAGCAGCTTACGGGACAGGGGGAGAGGCTACACCTTC. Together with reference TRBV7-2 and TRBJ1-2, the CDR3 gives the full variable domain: GAGVSQSPSNKVTEKGKDVELRCDPISGHTALYWYRQSLGQGLEFLIYFQGNSAPDKSGLPSDRFSAERTGGSVSTLTIQRTQQEDSAVYLCASSLRDRGRGYTFGSGTRLTVV.

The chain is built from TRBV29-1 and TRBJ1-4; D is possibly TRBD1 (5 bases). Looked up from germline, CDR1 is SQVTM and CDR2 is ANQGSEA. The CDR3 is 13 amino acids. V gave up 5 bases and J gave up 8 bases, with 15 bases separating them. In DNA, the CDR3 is TGCAGCGTTAGACTCGGGGGTGGGGAAAAACTGTTTTTT. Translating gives CSVRLGGGEKLFF.

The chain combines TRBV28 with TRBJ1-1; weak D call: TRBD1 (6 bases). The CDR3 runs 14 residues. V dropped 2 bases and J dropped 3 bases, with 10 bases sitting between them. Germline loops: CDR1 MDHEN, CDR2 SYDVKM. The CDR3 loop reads CASSLGSGDTEAFF. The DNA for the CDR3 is TGTGCCAGCAGTTTAGGTTCAGGGGACACTGAAGCTTTCTTT.

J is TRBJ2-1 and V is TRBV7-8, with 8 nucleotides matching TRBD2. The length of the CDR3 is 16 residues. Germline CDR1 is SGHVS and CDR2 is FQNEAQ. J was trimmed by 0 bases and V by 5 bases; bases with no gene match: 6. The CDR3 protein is CASSTSGGTSYNEQFF. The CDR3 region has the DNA TGTGCCAGCAGCACTTCGGGAGGGACCTCCTACAATGAGCAGTTCTTC.

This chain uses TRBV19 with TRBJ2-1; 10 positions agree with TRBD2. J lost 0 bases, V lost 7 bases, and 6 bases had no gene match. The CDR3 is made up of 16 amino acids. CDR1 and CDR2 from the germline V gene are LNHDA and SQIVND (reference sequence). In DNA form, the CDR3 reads TGTGCCAGTACCCGGACTAGCGGAAACTCCTACAATGAGCAGTTCTTC. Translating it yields CASTRTSGNSYNEQFF.